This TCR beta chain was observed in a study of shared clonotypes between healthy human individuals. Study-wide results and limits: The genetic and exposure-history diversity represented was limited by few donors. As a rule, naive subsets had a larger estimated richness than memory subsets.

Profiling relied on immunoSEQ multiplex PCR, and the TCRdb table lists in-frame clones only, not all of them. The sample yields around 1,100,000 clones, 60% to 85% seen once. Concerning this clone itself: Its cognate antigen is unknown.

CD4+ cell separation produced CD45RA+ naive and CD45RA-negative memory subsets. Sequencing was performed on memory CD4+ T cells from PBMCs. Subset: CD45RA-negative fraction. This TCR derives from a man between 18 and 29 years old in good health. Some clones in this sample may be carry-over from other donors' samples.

Here the CDR3 DNA reads TGTGCCAGCAGCAAATCCAGTGACCAGTGCCACCACACAGATACGCAGTATTTT. Translating gives CASSKSSDQCHHTDTQYF. This chain uses TRBV21-1 with TRBJ2-3. TRBV21-1 is deemed a pseudogene. The CDR3 sequence is 18 residues long.